Presented here are 10 T cell receptor beta chains from one specimen sequenced in a study of T cell clonality in common variable immunodeficiency. The repertoire was sequenced with immunoSEQ multiplex PCR; TCRdb's copy has only in-frame clones and lacks some. The sample yields tens of thousands of clones, without any singletons. The sequenced material came from peripheral blood mononuclear cells. All receptors derive from a person aged 18 to 75 in good health.

On this clone: The read halts 3 residues ahead of the CDR3 end, with the missing end drawn from the germline J gene. The rearrangement uses TRBV2 and TRBJ1-2, with D perhaps TRBD1 (6 bases). The V and J ends lost 1 base and 2 bases respectively, with 8 bases between them. The CDR3 loop spans 14 amino acids. Germline V gene lookup returns CDR1 SNHLY and CDR2 FYNNEI. CDR3 DNA, as far as it was read: TGTGCCAGCAGTGAAGGGGGGCAGAACTATGGC. It yields the protein CASSEGGQNYG. The whole CDR3 is CASSEGGQNYGYTF. Combining the CDR3 with reference TRBV2 and TRBJ1-2 gives the whole variable domain EPEVTQTPSHQVTQMGQEVILRCVPISNHLYFYWYRQILGQKVEFLVSFYNNEISEKSEIFDDQFSVERPDGSNFTLKIRSTKLEDSAMYFCASSEGGQNYGYTFGSGTRLTVV.

This clone has at least ten counts. The read is 3 residues too short to cover the CDR3 end, so that end is filled in from the germline J gene. The chain uses TRBV6-2 or TRBV6-3 and TRBJ2-1, with 8 bases identical to TRBD1. Germline-derived CDR1 and CDR2 are MNHEY and SVGEGT. After removal of 6 bases from V and 8 bases from J, the junction contained 9 bases not matched to a gene. The CDR3 is 14 residues long. The covered CDR3 bases are TGTGCCAGCAGCTCTTTGGACAGGGAATATGAG. This translates into CASSSLDREYE. The CDR3 in full is CASSSLDREYEQFF.

This clone was seen many times. With the read ending 3 residues before the CDR3 end, the germline J gene is used to fill in that end. The V gene is TRBV19, the J gene TRBJ1-2; 10 nucleotides align to TRBD1. The CDR3 has 15 amino acids. The germline V gene encodes CDR1 LNHDA and CDR2 SQIVND (reference sequence). Trimming took 7 bases from V and 6 from J; bases not matched to a gene: 11. CDR3 bases read: TGTGCCAGTAATCTTTACCGGGACAGGGGCAATGGC. Translated, it gives CASNLYRDRGNG. The whole CDR3 protein is CASNLYRDRGNGYTF.

This clone was counted ten times or more. The read finishes 3 residues shy of the CDR3 end, and the germline J gene is used to complete it. This rearrangement joins TRBV19 to TRBJ1-1; D is perhaps TRBD1 (6 bases). CDR1 is LNHDA, CDR2 SQIVND, per germline (reference sequence). This CDR3 comprises 14 residues. Trimming pared 4 bases from V and 3 bases from J, leaving 12 bases between. CDR3 loop: CASSTKGEYTEAFF. Incomplete CDR3 DNA: TGTGCCAGTAGTACCAAGGGGGAGTACACTGAA.

This clone was seen repeatedly, ten times or more. The read halts 3 residues ahead of the CDR3 end, with the missing end drawn from the germline J gene. V is TRBV19 and J is TRBJ2-1, with 9 bases lining up with TRBD2. Per the germline V gene, CDR1 is LNHDA and CDR2 is SQIVND (reference sequence). This CDR3 spans 16 amino acids. V was pared by 7 bases and J by 4 bases, with 11 bases of the junction left unmatched. CDR3 sequence reads: CASTAIAGELYNEQFF. Incomplete CDR3 DNA: TGTGCCAGTACCGCGATAGCGGGGGAGCTTTACAATGAG.

This clone was picked up many times. The CDR3 end lies 3 residues beyond the end of the read and is filled in from the germline J gene. The chain links TRBV20-1 to TRBJ2-5; the match to TRBD2 covers 13 bases. CDR3 length equals 17 residues. V lost 4 bases and J lost 5; bases outside the gene matches: 13. Germline V gives CDR1 DFQATT, CDR2 SNEGSKA (reference sequence). This chain's CDR3 is CSATWTSGGAGGETQYF. The part of the CDR3 DNA that was read is TGCAGTGCTACCTGGACTAGCGGGGGAGCAGGGGGGGAGACC.

This clone was detected ten times or more. The read halts 3 residues ahead of the CDR3 end, with the missing end drawn from the germline J gene. The V gene is TRBV2, the J gene TRBJ2-5, with 10 bases that match TRBD2. This CDR3 has 15 amino acids. Germline V lookup: CDR1 SNHLY, CDR2 FYNNEI. V trimming: 4 bases; J trimming: 5 bases; junction bases outside the gene matches: 7. The covered CDR3 bases are TGTGCCAGCAGTGGGGGAGCGGGGGGGCCCGAGACC. The encoded protein is CASSGGAGGPET. The full CDR3 protein is CASSGGAGGPETQYF.

Ten or more counts support this clone. The CDR3 extends 3 residues past the end of the read, so its final part is completed from the germline J gene. J is TRBJ2-2 and V is TRBV20-1; D possibly corresponds to TRBD1 (6 bases). This CDR3 region has 15 residues. Trimming pared 3 bases from V and 6 bases from J, leaving 17 bases between. The germline V gene encodes CDR1 DFQATT and CDR2 SNEGSKA (reference sequence). CDR3 region: CSASPTGLESGELFF. The sequenced part of the CDR3 DNA is TGCAGTGCTAGCCCCACAGGGTTAGAGTCCGGGGAG.

This clone was detected ten times or more. The CDR3 goes on 3 residues after the read ends, and that part is filled in from the germline J gene. This chain links TRBV7-3 with TRBJ2-1, with TRBD1 as a possible D gene (5 bases). Trimming pared 5 bases from V and 9 bases from J, leaving 11 bases between. The CDR3 contains 12 residues. The germline V gene has CDR1 SGHTA and CDR2 FQGTGA. Here the CDR3 reads CASSPDRLEQFF. The CDR3 bases that were read are TGTGCCAGCAGCCCAGACAGACTTGAG.

In its sample, this clone was seen many times. Sequencing ends 3 residues short of the CDR3 end; the germline J gene provides the rest. The chain combines TRBV18 with TRBJ2-5; 7 bases are a match to TRBD2. Looked up from germline, CDR1 is KGHSH and CDR2 is LQKENI. The CDR3 extends over 15 amino acids. With 2 bases clipped from V and 3 bases from J, the junction kept 6 bases outside the gene matches. The covered CDR3 bases are TGTGCCAGCTCACCAAACGGGGGGACGGAAGAGACC. Translated, it gives CASSPNGGTEET. The CDR3 in its entirety is CASSPNGGTEETQYF.